This TCR beta chain was retrieved from a study of response to subunit inactivated influenza vaccine. This clonotype was observed a handful of times. The germline gives CDR1 MNHEY, CDR2 SVGEGT. The V gene lost 2 bases and the J gene lost 6 bases, with 10 bases spanning the gap. The CDR3 is made up of 14 amino acids. In TCRdb, the RT-PCR reads were re-called with MiXCR into one record per CDR3 protein. The table records over 800,000 distinct CDR3 sequences, around 21% of them present only once. Sequences were derived from PBMCs from blood, sampled 4 to 6 days after vaccination. This TCR was recovered from a man between 45 and 60 years old who received an inactivated influenza vaccine. The chain joins TRBV6-2 or TRBV6-3 to TRBJ2-2; tentatively, D is TRBD1 (5 bases). The CDR3, as DNA: TGTGCCAGCAGTTACGACAGCCCTCCCGGGGAGCTGTTTTTT. Protein sequence: CASSYDSPPGELFF.